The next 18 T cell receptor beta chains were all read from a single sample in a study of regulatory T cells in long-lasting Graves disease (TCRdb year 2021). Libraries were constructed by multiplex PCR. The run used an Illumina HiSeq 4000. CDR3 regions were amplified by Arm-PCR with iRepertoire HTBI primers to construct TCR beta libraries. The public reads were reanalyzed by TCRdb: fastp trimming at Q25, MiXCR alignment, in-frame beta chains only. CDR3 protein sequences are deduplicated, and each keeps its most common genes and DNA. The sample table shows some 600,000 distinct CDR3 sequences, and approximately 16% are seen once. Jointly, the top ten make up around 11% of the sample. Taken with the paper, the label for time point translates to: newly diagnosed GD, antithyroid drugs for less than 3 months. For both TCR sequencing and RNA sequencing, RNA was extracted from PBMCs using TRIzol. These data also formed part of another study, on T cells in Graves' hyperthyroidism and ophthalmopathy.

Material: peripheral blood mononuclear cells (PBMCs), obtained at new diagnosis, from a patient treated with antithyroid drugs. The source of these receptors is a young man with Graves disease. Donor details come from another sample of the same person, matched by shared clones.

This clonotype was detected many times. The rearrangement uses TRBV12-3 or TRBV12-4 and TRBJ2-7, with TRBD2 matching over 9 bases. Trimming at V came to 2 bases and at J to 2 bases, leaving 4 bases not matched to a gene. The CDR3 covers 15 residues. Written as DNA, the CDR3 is TGTGCCAGCAGTTTAACGACTAGCGGAACCTACGAGCAGTACTTC. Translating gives CASSLTTSGTYEQYF.

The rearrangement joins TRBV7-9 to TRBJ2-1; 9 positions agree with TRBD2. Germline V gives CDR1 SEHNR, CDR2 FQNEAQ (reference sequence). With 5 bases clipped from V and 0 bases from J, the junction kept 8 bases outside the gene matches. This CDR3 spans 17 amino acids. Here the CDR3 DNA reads TGTGCCAGCAGCCCCCTTAGCGGGAGATCCTCCTACAATGAGCAGTTCTTC. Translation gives CASSPLSGRSSYNEQFF.

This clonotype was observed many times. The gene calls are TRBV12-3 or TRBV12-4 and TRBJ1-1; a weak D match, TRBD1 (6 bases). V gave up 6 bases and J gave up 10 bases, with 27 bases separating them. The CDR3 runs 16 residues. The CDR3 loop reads CASSLTDRLGEMRAFF. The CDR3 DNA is TGTGCCAGCAGCCTCACCGACAGGTTGGGGGAGATGCGAGCTTTCTTT.

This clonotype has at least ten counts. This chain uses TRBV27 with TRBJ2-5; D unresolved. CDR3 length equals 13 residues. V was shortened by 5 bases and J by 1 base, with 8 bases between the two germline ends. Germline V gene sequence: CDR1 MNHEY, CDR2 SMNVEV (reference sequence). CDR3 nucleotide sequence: TGTGCCAGCAGTCCCCTCGTCCAAGAGACCCAGTACTTC. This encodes CASSPLVQETQYF.

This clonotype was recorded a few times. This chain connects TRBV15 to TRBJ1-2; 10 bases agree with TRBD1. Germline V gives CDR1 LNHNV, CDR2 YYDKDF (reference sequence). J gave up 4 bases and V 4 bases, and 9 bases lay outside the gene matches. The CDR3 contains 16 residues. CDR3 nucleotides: TGTGCCACCAGCAAATCACCGGGACAGGGGATCTATGGCTACACCTTC. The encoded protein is CATSKSPGQGIYGYTF.

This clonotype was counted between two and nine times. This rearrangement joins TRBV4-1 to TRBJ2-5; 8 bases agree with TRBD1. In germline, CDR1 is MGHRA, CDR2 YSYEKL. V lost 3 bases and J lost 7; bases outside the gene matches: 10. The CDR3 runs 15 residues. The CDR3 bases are TGCGCCAGCAGCCAGTCGACAGGGGCCGGAGGGACCCAGTACTTC. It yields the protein CASSQSTGAGGTQYF.

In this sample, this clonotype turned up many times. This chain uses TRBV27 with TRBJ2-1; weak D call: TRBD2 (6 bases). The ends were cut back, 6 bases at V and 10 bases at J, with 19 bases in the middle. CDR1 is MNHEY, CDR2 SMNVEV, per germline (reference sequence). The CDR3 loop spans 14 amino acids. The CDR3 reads CASRRAAGSEEQFF. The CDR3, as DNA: TGTGCCAGCAGAAGGGCGGCGGGATCGGAGGAGCAGTTCTTC.

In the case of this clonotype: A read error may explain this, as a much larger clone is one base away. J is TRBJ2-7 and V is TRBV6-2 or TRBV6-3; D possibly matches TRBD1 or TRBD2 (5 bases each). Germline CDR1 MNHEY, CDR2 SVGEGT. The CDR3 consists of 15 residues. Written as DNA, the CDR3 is TGTGCCAGTCGCATCATAAGGGACGGCTCCTACGGGCAGTACTTC. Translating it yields CASRIIRDGSYGQYF.

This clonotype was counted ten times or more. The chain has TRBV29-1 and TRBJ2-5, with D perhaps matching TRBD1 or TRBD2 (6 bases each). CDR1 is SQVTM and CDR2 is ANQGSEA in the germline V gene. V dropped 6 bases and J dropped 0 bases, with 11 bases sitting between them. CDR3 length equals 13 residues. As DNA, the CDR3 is TGCAGCGTGGAGGGGGACTACCAAGAGACCCAGTACTTC. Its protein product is CSVEGDYQETQYF.

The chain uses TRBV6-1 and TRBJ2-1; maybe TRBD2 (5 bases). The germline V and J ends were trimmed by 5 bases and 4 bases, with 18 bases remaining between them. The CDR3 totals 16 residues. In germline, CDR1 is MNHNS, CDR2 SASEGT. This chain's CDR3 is CASSRTGALWYNEQFF. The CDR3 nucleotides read TGTGCCAGCAGTAGGACTGGAGCCCTATGGTACAATGAGCAGTTCTTC.

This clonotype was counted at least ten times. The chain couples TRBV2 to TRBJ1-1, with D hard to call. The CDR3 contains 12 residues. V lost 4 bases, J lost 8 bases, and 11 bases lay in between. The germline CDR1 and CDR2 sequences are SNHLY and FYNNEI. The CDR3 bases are TGTGCCAGCAGTGTACCCGGGAGAGAAGCTTTCTTT. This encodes CASSVPGREAFF.

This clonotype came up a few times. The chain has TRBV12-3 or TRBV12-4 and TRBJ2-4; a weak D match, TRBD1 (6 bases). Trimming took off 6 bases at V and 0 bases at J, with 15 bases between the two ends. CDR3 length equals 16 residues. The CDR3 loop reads CASSYGTPLAKNIQYF. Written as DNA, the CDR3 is TGTGCCAGCAGCTATGGGACACCTCTAGCCAAAAACATTCAGTACTTC.

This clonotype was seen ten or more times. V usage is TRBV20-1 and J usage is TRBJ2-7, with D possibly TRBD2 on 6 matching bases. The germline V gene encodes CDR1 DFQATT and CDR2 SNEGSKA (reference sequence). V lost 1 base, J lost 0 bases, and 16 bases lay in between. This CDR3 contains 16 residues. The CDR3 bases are TGCAGTGCTAGAGCCTTCGGGAGCGTCTACTCCTACGAGCAGTACTTC. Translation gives CSARAFGSVYSYEQYF.

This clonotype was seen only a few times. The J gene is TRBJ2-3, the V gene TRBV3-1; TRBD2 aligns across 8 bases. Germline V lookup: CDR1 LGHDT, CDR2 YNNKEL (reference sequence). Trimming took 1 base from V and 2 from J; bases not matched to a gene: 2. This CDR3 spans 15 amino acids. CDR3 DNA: TGTGCCAGCAGCCAAGCGGGAGGGTTCACAGATACGCAGTATTTT. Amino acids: CASSQAGGFTDTQYF.

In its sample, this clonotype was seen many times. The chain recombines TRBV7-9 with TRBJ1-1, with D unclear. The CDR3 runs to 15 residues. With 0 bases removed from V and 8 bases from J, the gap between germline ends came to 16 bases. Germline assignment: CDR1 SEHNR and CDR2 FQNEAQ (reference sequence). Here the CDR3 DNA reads TGTGCCAGCAGCTTAGCCGACGGCACCAGAGACGAAGCTTTCTTT. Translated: CASSLADGTRDEAFF.

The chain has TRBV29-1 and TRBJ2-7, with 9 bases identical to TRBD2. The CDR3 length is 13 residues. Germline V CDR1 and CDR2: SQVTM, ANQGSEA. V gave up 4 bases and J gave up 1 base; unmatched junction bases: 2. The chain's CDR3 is CSVVLAGSYEQYF. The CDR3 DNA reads TGCAGCGTTGTTCTAGCGGGGTCCTACGAGCAGTACTTC.

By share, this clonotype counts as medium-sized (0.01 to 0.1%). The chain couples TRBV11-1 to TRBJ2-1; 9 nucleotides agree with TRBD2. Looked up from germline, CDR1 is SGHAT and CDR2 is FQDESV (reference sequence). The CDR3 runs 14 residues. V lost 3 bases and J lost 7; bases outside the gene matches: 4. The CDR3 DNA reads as TGTGCCAGCAGCTTCTCTCTAGCGGGAAATGAGCAGTTCTTC. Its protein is CASSFSLAGNEQFF.

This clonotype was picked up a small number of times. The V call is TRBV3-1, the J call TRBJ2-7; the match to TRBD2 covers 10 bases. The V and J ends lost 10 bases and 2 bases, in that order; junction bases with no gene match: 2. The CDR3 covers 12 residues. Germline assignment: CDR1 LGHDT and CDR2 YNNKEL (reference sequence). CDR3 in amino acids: CAKAGGAYEQYF. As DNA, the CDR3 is TGTGCCAAAGCGGGAGGGGCCTACGAGCAGTACTTC.